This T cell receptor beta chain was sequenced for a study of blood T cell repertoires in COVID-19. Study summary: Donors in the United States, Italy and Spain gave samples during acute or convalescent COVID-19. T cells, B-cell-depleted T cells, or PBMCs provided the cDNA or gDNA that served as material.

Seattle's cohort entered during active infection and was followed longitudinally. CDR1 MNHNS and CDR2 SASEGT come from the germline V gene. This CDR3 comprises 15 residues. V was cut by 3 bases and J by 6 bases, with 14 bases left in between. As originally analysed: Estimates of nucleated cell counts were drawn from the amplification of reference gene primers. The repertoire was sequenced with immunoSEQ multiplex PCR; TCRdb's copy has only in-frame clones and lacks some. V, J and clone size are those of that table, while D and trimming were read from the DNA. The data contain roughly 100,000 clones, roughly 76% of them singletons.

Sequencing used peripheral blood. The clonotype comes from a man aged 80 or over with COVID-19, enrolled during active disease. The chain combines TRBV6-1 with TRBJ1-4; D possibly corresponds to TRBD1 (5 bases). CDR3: CASSDYQGPDEKLFF. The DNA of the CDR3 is TGTGCCAGCAGTGATTACCAGGGTCCGGATGAAAAACTGTTTTTT.